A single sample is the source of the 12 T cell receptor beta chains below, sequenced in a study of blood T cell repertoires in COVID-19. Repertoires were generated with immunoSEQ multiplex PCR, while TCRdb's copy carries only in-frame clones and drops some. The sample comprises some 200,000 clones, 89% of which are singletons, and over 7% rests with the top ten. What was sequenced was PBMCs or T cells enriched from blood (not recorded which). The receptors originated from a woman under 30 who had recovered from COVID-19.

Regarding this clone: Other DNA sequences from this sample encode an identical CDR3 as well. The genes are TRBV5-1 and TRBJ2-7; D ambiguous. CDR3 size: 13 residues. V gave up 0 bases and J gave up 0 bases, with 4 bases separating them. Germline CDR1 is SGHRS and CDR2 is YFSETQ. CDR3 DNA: TGCGCCAGCAGCTTGGCCGGCTCCTACGAGCAGTACTTC. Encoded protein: CASSLAGSYEQYF.

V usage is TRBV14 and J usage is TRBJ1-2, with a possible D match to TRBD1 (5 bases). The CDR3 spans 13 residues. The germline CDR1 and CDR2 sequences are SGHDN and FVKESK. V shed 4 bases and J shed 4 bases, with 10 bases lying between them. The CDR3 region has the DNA TGTGCCAGCAGCCTAGTTAGGGGCTATGGCTACACCTTC. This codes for CASSLVRGYGYTF.

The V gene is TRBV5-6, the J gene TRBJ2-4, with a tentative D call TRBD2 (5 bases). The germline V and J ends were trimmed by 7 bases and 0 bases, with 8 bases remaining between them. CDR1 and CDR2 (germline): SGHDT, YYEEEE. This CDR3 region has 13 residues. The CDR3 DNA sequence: TGTGCCAGCCGGGAACAAGCCAAAAACATTCAGTACTTC. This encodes CASREQAKNIQYF.

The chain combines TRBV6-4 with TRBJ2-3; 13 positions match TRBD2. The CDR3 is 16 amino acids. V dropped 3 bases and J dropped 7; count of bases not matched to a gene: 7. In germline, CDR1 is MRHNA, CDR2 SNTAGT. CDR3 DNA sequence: TGTGCCAGCAGTGAAACTAGCGGGGGGGCAGACCATACGCAGTATTTT. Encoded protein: CASSETSGGADHTQYF.

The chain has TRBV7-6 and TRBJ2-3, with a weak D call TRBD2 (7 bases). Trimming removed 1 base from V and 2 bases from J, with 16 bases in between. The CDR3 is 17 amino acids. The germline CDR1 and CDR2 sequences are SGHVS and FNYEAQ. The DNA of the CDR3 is TGTGCCAGCAGCTTAGTGGGGGGGGGCTCCTACACAGATACGCAGTATTTT. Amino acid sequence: CASSLVGGGSYTDTQYF.

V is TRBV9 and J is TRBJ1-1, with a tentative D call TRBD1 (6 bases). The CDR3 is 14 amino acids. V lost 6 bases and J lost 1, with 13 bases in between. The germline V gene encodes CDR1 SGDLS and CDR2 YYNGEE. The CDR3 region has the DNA TGTGCCAGCACCCGGGAGGGGGGGAACACTGAAGCTTTCTTT. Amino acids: CASTREGGNTEAFF.

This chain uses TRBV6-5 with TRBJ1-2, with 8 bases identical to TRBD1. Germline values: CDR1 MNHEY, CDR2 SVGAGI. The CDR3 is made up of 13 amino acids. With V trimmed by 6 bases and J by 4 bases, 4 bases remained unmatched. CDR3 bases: TGTGCCAGCAGCCAGGACAGGGTCTATGGCTACACCTTC. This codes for CASSQDRVYGYTF.

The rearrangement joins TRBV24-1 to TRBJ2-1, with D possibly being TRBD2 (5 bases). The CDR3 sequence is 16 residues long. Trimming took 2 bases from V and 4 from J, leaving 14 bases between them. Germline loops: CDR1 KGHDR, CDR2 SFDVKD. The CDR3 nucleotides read TGTGCCACCAGTGATTCGGGAAGCCCGAATTACAATGAGCAGTTCTTC. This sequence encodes CATSDSGSPNYNEQFF.

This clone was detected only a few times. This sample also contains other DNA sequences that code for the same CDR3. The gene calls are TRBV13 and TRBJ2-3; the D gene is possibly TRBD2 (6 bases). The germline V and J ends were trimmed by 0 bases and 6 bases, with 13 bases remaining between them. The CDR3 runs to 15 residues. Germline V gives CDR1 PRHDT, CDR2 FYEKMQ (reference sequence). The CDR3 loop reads CASSLGAGGGDTQYF. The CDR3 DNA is TGTGCCAGCAGCTTAGGGGCCGGGGGAGGCGATACGCAGTATTTT.

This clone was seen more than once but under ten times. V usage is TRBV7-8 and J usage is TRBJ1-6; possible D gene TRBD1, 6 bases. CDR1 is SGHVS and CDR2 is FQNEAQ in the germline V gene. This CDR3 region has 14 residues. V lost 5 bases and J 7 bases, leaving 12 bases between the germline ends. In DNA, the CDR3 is TGTGCCAGCAGCGGACGGGACACCAATTCACCCCTCCACTTT. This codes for CASSGRDTNSPLHF. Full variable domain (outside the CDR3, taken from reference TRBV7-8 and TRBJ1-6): GAGVSQSPRYKVAKRGQDVALRCDPISGHVSLFWYQQALGQGPEFLTYFQNEAQLDKSGLPSDRFFAERPEGSVSTLKIQRTQQEDSAVYLCASSGRDTNSPLHFGNGTRLTVT.

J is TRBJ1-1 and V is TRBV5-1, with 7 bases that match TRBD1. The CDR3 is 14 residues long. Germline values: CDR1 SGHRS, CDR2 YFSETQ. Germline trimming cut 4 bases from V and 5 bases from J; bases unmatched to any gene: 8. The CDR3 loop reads CASSPTGVITEAFF. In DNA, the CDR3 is TGCGCCAGCAGCCCCACAGGGGTAATTACTGAAGCTTTCTTT.

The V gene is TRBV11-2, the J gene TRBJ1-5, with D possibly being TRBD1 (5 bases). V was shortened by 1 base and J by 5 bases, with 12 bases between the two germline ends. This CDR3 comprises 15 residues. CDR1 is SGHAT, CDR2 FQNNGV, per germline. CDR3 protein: CASSLVKGGDQPQHF. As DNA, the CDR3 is TGTGCCAGCAGCTTAGTTAAGGGAGGGGATCAGCCCCAGCATTTT.